The rows below give T cell receptor beta chains drawn from one sample of a study of blood T cell repertoires in COVID-19. Only in-frame clones appear in the TCRdb table, and some are missing; sequencing was by immunoSEQ multiplex PCR. The sample consists of about 140,000 clones, 60% to 80% of them appearing once. The specimen sequenced was PBMCs or T cells enriched from blood (not recorded which). Receptors were obtained from a woman in her 50s who had recovered from COVID-19. CDR3s include the opening cysteine and the closing phenylalanine or tryptophan. A D gene is named only where the DNA matches it firmly. Expanded clones get a size class; other rows say once, few or many, or leave the size out.

>-|TRBV18|-|TRBJ2-5
TGTGCCAGCTCACCACCGGTGGTAGGACTTAGTAGCGAGACCCAGTACTTC
CASSPPVVGLSSETQYF
>-|TRBV19|-|TRBJ2-3
TGTGCCAGTAGTATGGGGGCCTCCGATACGCAGTATTTT
CASSMGASDTQYF
>-|TRBV20-1|-|TRBJ2-7
TGCAGTGCTAGAGGGATGGGGGCCAAGTACTTC
CSARGMGAKYF
>-|TRBV19|once|TRBJ1-6
TGTGCCAGTAGTGAATCGGGTCTCAATTCACCCCTCCACTTT
CASSESGLNSPLHF
>-|TRBV10-3|-|TRBJ1-3
TGTGCCATCAGTGAGTCGCGGGGGGCCGGAAACACCATATATTTT
CAISESRGAGNTIYF
>TRBD1|TRBV28|-|TRBJ1-3
TGTGCCAGCAGTTTAACGGGGACAGGGACCGGAAACACCATATATTTT
CASSLTGTGTGNTIYF
>-|TRBV7-9|-|TRBJ1-1
TGTGCCAGCAGCTTGCCCGGGACTGAAGCTTTCTTT
CASSLPGTEAFF
>TRBD1|TRBV28|-|TRBJ1-1
TGTGCCAGTCCTCGACAGGGGGCGCGGAACACTGAAGCTTTCTTT
CASPRQGARNTEAFF
>TRBD1|TRBV28|-|TRBJ1-4
TGTGCCAGCAGTTCCCAGCCAGGACAGGGGGGCGAAAAACTGTTTTTT
CASSSQPGQGGEKLFF
>TRBD2|TRBV28|-|TRBJ2-7
TGTGCCAGCAGTTTGAATCCTAGCGGGACGTACGAGCAGTACTTC
CASSLNPSGTYEQYF
>-|TRBV12-3/TRBV12-4|-|TRBJ1-5
TGTGCCAGCAGTCTTGGACAGCGAAAGCCCCAGCATTTT
CASSLGQRKPQHF
>-|TRBV27|-|TRBJ2-1
TGTGCCAGCAGTTTTGGGGCGCCGAGCTCCTACAATGAGCAGTTCTTC
CASSFGAPSSYNEQFF
>-|TRBV9|-|TRBJ2-3
TGTGCCAGCAGCCCCCGGGATAGGTGGTTTTTAGATACGCAGTATTTT
CASSPRDRWFLDTQYF
>-|TRBV28|once|TRBJ2-7
TGTGCCAGCAGTTTATTTATTCGACAGGGAGGCTCCTACGAGCAGTACTTC
CASSLFIRQGGSYEQYF
>TRBD2|TRBV3-1/TRBV3-2|-|TRBJ2-6
TGTGCCAGCAGCCAAGAACTAGCGGGAGGGCACGGCCCCACTGGGGCCAACGTCCTGACTTTC
CASSQELAGGHGPTGANVLTF
>-|TRBV27|-|TRBJ2-2
TGTGCCAGCAGTTCCCGGAGGTTTGAGAACACCGGGGAGCTGTTTTTT
CASSSRRFENTGELFF
>TRBD1|TRBV19|-|TRBJ1-5
TGTGCCAGTAGTTTCTGGGGGGACAGGGATAATCAGCCCCAGCATTTT
CASSFWGDRDNQPQHF
>TRBD1|TRBV5-4|-|TRBJ2-2
TGTGCCAGCAGCTCACCTCCGACAGGGGAGCACACCGGGGAGCTGTTTTTT
CASSSPPTGEHTGELFF
>-|TRBV5-5|-|TRBJ2-7
TGTGCCAGCAGCCCGGCGGGGACCCTCTCCTACGAGCAGTACTTC
CASSPAGTLSYEQYF
>TRBD1|TRBV5-1|few|TRBJ1-1
TGCGCCAGCAGCTCCCGACAGGGGGCGGGTCGGACTGAAGCTTTCTTT
CASSSRQGAGRTEAFF
>-|TRBV7-9|-|TRBJ2-5
TGTGCCAGCAGACCAGGGGGGTTGGGAGAGACCCAGTACTTC
CASRPGGLGETQYF
>TRBD1|TRBV4-1|-|TRBJ1-4
TGCGCCAGCAGCCAAGCGGGACAGGGGCCTGAAAAACTGTTTTTT
CASSQAGQGPEKLFF
>TRBD1|TRBV5-6|-|TRBJ1-6
TGTGCCAGCAGCTTGGACCCTCAGGGGGCGTTTAGTTCACCCCTCCACTTT
CASSLDPQGAFSSPLHF
>-|TRBV5-8|-|TRBJ1-5
TGTGCCAGCAGCTTGCAGGGGACTAGCAATCAGCCCCAGCATTTT
CASSLQGTSNQPQHF
>-|TRBV7-3|-|TRBJ2-6
TGTGCCAGCAGGCTAGACTCCTCGGCAGGGGCCAACGTCCTGACTTTC
CASRLDSSAGANVLTF
>-|TRBV7-9|-|TRBJ1-6
TGTGCCAGCAGCTTAGATTTTGGAGGGTTGAATTCACCCCTCCACTTT
CASSLDFGGLNSPLHF
>TRBD2|TRBV4-1|-|TRBJ2-5
TGCGCCAGCAGCCAAGGTCGGAAGCGGGAGGGCCCGGGTTTGGAGACCCAGTACTTC
CASSQGRKREGPGLETQYF
>-|TRBV9|-|TRBJ2-2
TGTGCCAGCAGCGTAGGGCCCGGGGAGCTGTTTTTT
CASSVGPGELFF
>TRBD1|TRBV30|-|TRBJ1-3
TGTGCCTGGAGTGTATGGACAGGGGGCTCTGGAAACACCATATATTTT
CAWSVWTGGSGNTIYF
>-|TRBV5-1|-|TRBJ1-6
TGCGCCAGCAGCTTGAGGAGAGCATCGGATTCACCCCTCCACTTT
CASSLRRASDSPLHF
>-|TRBV29-1|-|TRBJ1-1
TGCAGCGTTGCCACGTTACAGTCTGAAGCTTTCTTT
CSVATLQSEAFF
>-|TRBV3-1/TRBV3-2|many|TRBJ2-2
TGTGCCAGCAGCCAAGCCATCTCAGCGACCGGGGAGCTGTTTTTT
CASSQAISATGELFF
>-|TRBV5-8|-|TRBJ1-5
TGCTCGTCTTCGGTGGGCAATACAAATCAGCCCCAGCATTTT
CSSSVGNTNQPQHF
>-|TRBV27|-|TRBJ1-2
TGTGCCAGCAGTTTAGCGGTGGCGGAAACTAACTATGGCTACACCTTC
CASSLAVAETNYGYTF
>TRBD1|TRBV9|-|TRBJ1-3
TGTGCCAGCAGCGTAGCCGGGACAGCTGGAGGCACCATATATTTT
CASSVAGTAGGTIYF
>-|TRBV2|-|TRBJ1-5
TGTGCCAGCAGAGACACTACTAAGGGGAGCAATCAGCCCCAGCATTTT
CASRDTTKGSNQPQHF
>TRBD2|TRBV4-1|-|TRBJ2-3
TGCGCCAGCAGCCAAGACCTAGCGGGAGTTGGGATTCCCGATACGCAGTATTTT
CASSQDLAGVGIPDTQYF
>-|TRBV3-1/TRBV3-2|-|TRBJ2-7
TGTGCCAGCAGCCAAGGGCCAGGGGTTAGAGGCTACGAGCAGTACTTC
CASSQGPGVRGYEQYF
>-|TRBV28|-|TRBJ2-3
TGTGCCAGCAGTTTACCCCACACAGATACGCAGTATTTT
CASSLPHTDTQYF
>-|TRBV12-3/TRBV12-4|-|TRBJ1-4
TGTGCCAGCAGTCAAGGGGGGGTAGGAAAACTGTTTTTT
CASSQGGVGKLFF
>-|TRBV5-1|-|TRBJ2-2
TGCGCCAGCAGCTTGAGCACGAACACCGGGGAGCTGTTTTTT
CASSLSTNTGELFF
>TRBD2|TRBV14|medium-sized|TRBJ2-7
TGTGCCAGCAGCAGAGGGCTAGCGGGGCATCACTCCTACGAGCAGTACTTC
CASSRGLAGHHSYEQYF
>-|TRBV13|-|TRBJ2-7
TGTGCCAGCAGCTCGGCCCTTAGGAGGTCGGGGACTCTACCCTACGAGCAGTACTTC
CASSSALRRSGTLPYEQYF
>-|TRBV21-1|few|TRBJ2-3
TGTGCCAGCAGCAAGGAATGGGGTCAGGGCTTTTGGGCAGATACGCAGTATTTT
CASSKEWGQGFWADTQYF
>-|TRBV30|-|TRBJ1-1
TGTGCCTGGACCGGGAGCCGCGCGGCTTTCTTT
CAWTGSRAAFF
>-|TRBV12-3/TRBV12-4|-|TRBJ2-1
TGTGCCAGCACCACGGTGGATGAGCAGTTCTTC
CASTTVDEQFF
>TRBD2|TRBV10-3|-|TRBJ2-3
TGTGCCATCAGTGAGACTAGGACTAGTTGGACCAACACAGATACGCAGTATTTT
CAISETRTSWTNTDTQYF
>-|TRBV3-1/TRBV3-2|-|TRBJ1-1
TGTGCCAGCAGCCCCCCGCGGCCGTACACTGAAGCTTTCTTT
CASSPPRPYTEAFF